Reported below is one TCR beta chain. Original processing notes: Nucleated cell number was recorded as an estimate derived from reference gene primer amplification. Sequenced by immunoSEQ multiplex PCR; TCRdb stores in-frame clones only, minus some. V and J calls and clone size follow that table, whereas D and trimming were derived from the DNA. The sample shows roughly 35,000 clones, 60% to 80% of them seen only once. V shed 6 bases and J shed 6 bases, with 15 bases lying between them. The CDR3 is 13 amino acids. Germline V gene sequence: CDR1 MNHEY, CDR2 SVGAGI. The record originates from a study of blood T cell repertoires in COVID-19. Study information: The United States, Italy and Spain supplied acute and convalescent COVID-19 samples. T cells, B-cell-depleted T cells, or PBMCs provided the cDNA or gDNA that served as material.

Sequencing used peripheral blood. The receptor's source is an elderly man with acute or convalescent COVID-19. The chain joins TRBV6-5 to TRBJ2-7; D might be TRBD1 (6 bases). The CDR3 is CASSAIQGPEQYF. The CDR3, as DNA: TGTGCCAGCAGCGCCATACAGGGTCCCGAGCAGTACTTC.